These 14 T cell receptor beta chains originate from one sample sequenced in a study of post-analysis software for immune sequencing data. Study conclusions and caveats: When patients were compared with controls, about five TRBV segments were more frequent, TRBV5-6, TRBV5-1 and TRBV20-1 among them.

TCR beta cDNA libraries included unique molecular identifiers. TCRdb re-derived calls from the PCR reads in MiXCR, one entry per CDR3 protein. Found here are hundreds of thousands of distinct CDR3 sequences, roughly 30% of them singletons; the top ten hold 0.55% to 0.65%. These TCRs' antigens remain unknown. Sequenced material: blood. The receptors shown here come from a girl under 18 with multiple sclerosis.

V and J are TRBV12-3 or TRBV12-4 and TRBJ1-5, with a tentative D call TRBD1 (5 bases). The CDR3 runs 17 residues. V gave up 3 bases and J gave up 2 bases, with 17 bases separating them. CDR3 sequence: CASSFGGVAVGNQPQHF. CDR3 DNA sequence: TGTGCCAGCAGTTTCGGGGGGGTCGCGGTGGGCAATCAGCCCCAGCATTTT.

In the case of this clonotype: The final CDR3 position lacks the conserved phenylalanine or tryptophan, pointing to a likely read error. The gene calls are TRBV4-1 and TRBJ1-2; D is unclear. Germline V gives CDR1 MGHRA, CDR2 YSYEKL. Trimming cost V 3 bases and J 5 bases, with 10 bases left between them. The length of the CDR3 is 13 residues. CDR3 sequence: CASSHGSRYGYTL. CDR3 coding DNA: TGCGCCAGCAGCCACGGCAGTCGGTATGGCTACACCCTC.

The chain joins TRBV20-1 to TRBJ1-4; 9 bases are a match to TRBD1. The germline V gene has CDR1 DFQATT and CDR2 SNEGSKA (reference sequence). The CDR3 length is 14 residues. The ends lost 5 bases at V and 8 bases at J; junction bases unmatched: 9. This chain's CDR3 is CSAHRDRAGEKLFF. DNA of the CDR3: TGCAGTGCTCACCGGGACAGGGCGGGCGAAAAACTGTTTTTT.

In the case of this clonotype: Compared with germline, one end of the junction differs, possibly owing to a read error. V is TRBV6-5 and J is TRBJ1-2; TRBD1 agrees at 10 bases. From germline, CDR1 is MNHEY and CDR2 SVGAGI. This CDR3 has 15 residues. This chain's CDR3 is CTSSSVGTGEHGYTF. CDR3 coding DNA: TGTACCAGCAGTTCCGTAGGGACAGGGGAACATGGCTACACCTTC.

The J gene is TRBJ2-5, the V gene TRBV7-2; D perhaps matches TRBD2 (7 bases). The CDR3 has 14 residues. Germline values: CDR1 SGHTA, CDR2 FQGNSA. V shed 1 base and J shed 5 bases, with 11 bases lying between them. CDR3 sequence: CASSLGGGWETQYF. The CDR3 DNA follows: TGTGCCAGCAGCTTAGGGGGGGGCTGGGAGACCCAGTACTTC. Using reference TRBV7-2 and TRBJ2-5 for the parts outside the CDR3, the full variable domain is GAGVSQSPSNKVTEKGKDVELRCDPISGHTALYWYRQSLGQGLEFLIYFQGNSAPDKSGLPSDRFSAERTGGSVSTLTIQRTQQEDSAVYLCASSLGGGWETQYFGPGTRLLVL.

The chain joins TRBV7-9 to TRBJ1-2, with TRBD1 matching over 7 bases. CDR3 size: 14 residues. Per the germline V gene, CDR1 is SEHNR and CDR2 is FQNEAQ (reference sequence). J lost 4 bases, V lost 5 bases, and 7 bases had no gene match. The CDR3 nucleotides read TGTGCCAGCAGCCCGGGACAGAATAGCTATGGCTACACCTTC. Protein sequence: CASSPGQNSYGYTF.

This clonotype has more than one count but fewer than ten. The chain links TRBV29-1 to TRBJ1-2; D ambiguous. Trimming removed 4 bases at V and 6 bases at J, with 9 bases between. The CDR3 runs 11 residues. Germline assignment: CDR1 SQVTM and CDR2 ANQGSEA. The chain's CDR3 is CSVGGRDGYTF. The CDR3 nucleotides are TGCAGCGTTGGGGGTCGGGATGGCTACACCTTC.

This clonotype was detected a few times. The chain's CDR3 is CASSVVGRQETQYF. CDR3 in DNA: TGTGCCAGCAGCGTAGTAGGGCGGCAAGAGACCCAGTACTTC. This sequence joins TRBV9 and TRBJ2-5, with no clear D. This CDR3 spans 14 amino acids. The V gene lost 0 bases and the J gene lost 2 bases, with 8 bases spanning the gap. Germline-derived CDR1 and CDR2 are SGDLS and YYNGEE.

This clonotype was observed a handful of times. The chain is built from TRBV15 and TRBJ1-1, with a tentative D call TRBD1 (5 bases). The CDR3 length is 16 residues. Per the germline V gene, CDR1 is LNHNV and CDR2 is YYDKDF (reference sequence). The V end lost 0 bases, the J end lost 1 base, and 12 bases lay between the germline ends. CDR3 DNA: TGTGCCACCAGCAGAGATTTCGGGACGGGGAACACTGAAGCTTTCTTT. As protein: CATSRDFGTGNTEAFF.

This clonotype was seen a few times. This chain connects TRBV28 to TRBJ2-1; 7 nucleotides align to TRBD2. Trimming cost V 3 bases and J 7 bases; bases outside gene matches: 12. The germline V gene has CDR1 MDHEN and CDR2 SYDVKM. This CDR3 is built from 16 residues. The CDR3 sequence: CASSFESGTWVNEQFF. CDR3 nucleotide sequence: TGTGCCAGCAGTTTCGAGAGCGGGACTTGGGTGAATGAGCAGTTCTTC. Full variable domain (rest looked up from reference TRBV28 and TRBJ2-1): DVKVTQSSRYLVKRTGEKVFLECVQDMDHENMFWYRQDPGLGLRLIYFSYDVKMKEKGDIPEGYSVSREKKERFSLILESASTNQTSMYLCASSFESGTWVNEQFFGPGTRLTVL.

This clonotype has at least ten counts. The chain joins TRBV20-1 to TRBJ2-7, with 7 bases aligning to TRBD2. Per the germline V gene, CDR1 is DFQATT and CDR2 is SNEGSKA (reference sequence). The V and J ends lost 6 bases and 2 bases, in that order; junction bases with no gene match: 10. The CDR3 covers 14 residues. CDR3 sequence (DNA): TGCAGTGCCCCGCGGAGGGGAGGGCCCTACGAGCAGTACTTC. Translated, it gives CSAPRRGGPYEQYF.

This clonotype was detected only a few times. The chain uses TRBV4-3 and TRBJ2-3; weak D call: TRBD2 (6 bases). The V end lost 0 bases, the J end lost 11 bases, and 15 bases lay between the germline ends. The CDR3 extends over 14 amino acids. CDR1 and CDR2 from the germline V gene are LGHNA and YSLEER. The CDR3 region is CASSQDGTSLWQYF. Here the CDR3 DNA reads TGCGCCAGCAGCCAAGATGGCACTAGCCTATGGCAGTATTTT.

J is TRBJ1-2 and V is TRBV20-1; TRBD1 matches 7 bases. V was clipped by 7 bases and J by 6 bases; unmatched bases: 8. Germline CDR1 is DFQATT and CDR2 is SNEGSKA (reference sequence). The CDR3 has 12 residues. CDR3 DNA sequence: TGCAGTGTTGAGACAGGGCTAGATGGCTACACCTTC. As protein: CSVETGLDGYTF.

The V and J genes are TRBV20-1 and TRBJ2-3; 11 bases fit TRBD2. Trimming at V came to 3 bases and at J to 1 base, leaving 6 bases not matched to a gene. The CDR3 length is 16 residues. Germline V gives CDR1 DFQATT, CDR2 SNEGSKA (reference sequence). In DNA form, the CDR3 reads TGCAGTGCTAGGACCCTAGCGGGGGGCCGCACAGATACGCAGTATTTT. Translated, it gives CSARTLAGGRTDTQYF.